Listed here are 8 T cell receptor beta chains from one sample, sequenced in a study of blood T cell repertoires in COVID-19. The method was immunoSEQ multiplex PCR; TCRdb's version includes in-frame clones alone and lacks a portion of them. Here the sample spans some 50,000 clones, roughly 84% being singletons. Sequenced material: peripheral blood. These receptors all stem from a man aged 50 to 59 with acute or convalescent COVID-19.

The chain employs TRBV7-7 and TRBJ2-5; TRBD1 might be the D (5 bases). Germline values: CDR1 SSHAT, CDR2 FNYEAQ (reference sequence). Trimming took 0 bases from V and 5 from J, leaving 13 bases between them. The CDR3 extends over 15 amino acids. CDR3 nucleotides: TGTGCCAGCAGCTTAGCTGGGGCGGTGGGGGAGACCCAGTACTTC. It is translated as CASSLAGAVGETQYF.

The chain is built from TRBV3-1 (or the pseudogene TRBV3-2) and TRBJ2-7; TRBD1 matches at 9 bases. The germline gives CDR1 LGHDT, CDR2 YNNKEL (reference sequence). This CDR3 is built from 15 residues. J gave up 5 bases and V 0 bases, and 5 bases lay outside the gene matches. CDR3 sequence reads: CASSQDWDRENEQYF. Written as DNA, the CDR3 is TGTGCCAGCAGCCAAGATTGGGACAGGGAAAACGAGCAGTACTTC.

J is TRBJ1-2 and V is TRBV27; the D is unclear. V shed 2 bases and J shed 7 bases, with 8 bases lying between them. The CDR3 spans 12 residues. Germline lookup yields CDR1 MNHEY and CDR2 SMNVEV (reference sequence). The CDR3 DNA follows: TGTGCCAGCAGTTTAAGAGGATCTGGCTACACCTTC. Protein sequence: CASSLRGSGYTF.

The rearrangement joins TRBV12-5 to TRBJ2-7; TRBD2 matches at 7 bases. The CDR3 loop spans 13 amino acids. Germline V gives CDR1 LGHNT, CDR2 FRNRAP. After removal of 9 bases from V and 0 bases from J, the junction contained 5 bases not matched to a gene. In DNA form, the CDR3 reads TGTGCTAGAGTCCGGGACTACTCCTACGAGCAGTACTTC. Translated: CARVRDYSYEQYF.

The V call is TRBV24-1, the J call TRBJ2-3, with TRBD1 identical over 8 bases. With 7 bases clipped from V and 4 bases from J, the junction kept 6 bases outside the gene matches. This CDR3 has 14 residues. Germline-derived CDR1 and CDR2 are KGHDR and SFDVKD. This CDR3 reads CATSLRQGPDTQYF. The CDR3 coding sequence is TGTGCCACCAGCCTGAGACAGGGGCCAGATACGCAGTATTTT.

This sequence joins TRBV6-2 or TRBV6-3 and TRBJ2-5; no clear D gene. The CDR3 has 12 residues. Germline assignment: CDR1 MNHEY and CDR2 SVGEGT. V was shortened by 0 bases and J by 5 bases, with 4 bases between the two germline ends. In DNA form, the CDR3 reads TGTGCCAGCAGTTACTCCTATGAGACCCAGTACTTC. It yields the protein CASSYSYETQYF.

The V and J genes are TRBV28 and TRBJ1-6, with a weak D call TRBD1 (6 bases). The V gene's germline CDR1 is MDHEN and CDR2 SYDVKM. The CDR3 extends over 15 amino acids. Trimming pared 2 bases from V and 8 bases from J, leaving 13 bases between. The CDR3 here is CASSLGGRGYSPLHF. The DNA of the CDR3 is TGTGCCAGCAGTTTAGGTGGCAGGGGTTATTCACCCCTCCACTTT.

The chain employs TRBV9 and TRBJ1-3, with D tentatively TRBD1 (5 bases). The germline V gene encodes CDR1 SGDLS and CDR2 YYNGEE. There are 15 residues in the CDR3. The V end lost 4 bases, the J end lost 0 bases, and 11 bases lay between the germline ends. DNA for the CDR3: TGTGCCAGCAGCTCTCGGGGGGACTCTGGAAACACCATATATTTT. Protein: CASSSRGDSGNTIYF. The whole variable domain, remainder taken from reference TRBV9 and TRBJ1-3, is DSGVTQTPKHLITATGQRVTLRCSPRSGDLSVYWYQQSLDQGLQFLIQYYNGEERAKGNILERFSAQQFPDLHSELNLSSLELGDSALYFCASSSRGDSGNTIYFGEGSWLTVV.